This entry features one T cell receptor beta chain sequence. This entry belongs to a study of blood T cell repertoires in COVID-19. As for the study in general: Samples representing acute and convalescent COVID-19 were sourced from the United States, Italy and Spain. The cDNA or gDNA used as material had been derived from T cells, B-cell-depleted T cells, or PBMCs.

Per the original data handling: Cell counts per sample came from amplifying reference gene primers. The data were produced by immunoSEQ multiplex PCR, yet TCRdb's version contains in-frame clones alone and is incomplete. V, J and clone size are taken as reported in that table, and D and trimming were inferred from the DNA itself. The table includes about 120,000 clones, about 82% detected once. The CDR3 covers 13 residues. Trimming stripped 4 bases from V and 5 bases from J, with 9 bases between. CDR1 is LNHDA and CDR2 is SQIVND in the germline V gene (reference sequence). The sample was peripheral blood. J is TRBJ1-5 and V is TRBV19, with TRBD1 as a possible D gene (6 bases). The sequence derives from a man aged 55 to 70 with active or convalescent COVID-19. CDR3 bases: TGTGCCAGTAGTACAACAGGGTATCAGCCCCAGCATTTT. Translating it yields CASSTTGYQPQHF.